This T cell receptor (beta chain) is from a study of cytomegalovirus exposure and HLA in healthy donors. Study findings and constraints: With high specificity and sensitivity, the classifier reportedly diagnosed cytomegalovirus status. In the 95 to 150 validation repertoires, a later analysis found that first-cohort TCR clusters tended to co-occur. Cytomegalovirus association was assigned to 150 to 200 TCR beta chains. Usually a TCR sequence was rare, but some public TCRs were found in many donors.

The CDR3 consists of 14 residues. In germline, CDR1 is SGHTS, CDR2 YDEGEE. Trimming cost V 4 bases and J 4 bases, with 11 bases left between them. Concerning this clone: Antigen: not known.

Sequencing used immunoSEQ multiplex PCR; TCRdb keeps in-frame clones, though not all of them. The sample has 40,000 to 55,000 clones, about nine tenths seen once; the top ten hold under 8.5%. The chain combines TRBV5-8 with TRBJ1-4; D might be TRBD1 (5 bases). The source is a woman aged 30 to 39 in good health and CMV-seronegative. Source material: PBMCs. The CDR3 spells CASSNPGFNEKLFF. The CDR3 bases are TGTGCCAGCAGCAACCCAGGGTTTAATGAAAAACTGTTTTTT. The full variable domain, rest sourced from reference TRBV5-8 and TRBJ1-4, is EAGVTQSPTHLIKTRGQQATLRCSPISGHTSVYWYQQALGLGLQFLLWYDEGEERNRGNFPPRFSGRQFPNYSSELNVNALELEDSALYLCASSNPGFNEKLFFGSGTQLSVL.